This TCR beta chain was observed in a study of T cell responses to AZD1222 COVID-19 vaccine. Study outcomes and limitations: Repertoire sampling occurred only after the peak T cell response.

Sequencing used immunoSEQ multiplex PCR; TCRdb keeps in-frame clones, though not all of them. The sample shows around 79,000 clones, nearly 90% of them seen only once. In regard to this clone: The antigen is undetermined.

The CDR3 loop spans 13 amino acids. The germline CDR1 and CDR2 sequences are MNHNY and SVGAGI (reference sequence). V lost 6 bases, J lost 0 bases, and 6 bases lay in between. The sequence was obtained from an adult in good health. The V and J genes are TRBV6-6 and TRBJ1-5; D is ambiguous. The sample here was peripheral blood, taken on day 0 of AZD1222 vaccination. The CDR3 region has the DNA TGTGCCAGCAGACTTTATAGCAATCAGCCCCAGCATTTT. As protein: CASRLYSNQPQHF.